This TCR beta chain was retrieved from a study of cytomegalovirus exposure and HLA in healthy donors. Study results and caveats: In vitro work confirmed that three CMV-associated chains recognize CMV antigens. The dataset shows that most TCR sequences were rare, while some public TCRs occurred in many donors. There were 160 or so TCR beta chains listed as cytomegalovirus-associated.

Regarding this clone: What it binds is not known.

The donors were members of the validation cohort comprising over 90 subjects, separate from the approximately 630-subject first cohort. This CDR3 contains 14 residues. The V gene end was trimmed by 6 bases and the J gene end by 6 bases; junction bases not matched to a gene: 3. Germline CDR1 SGHRS, CDR2 YFSETQ. TCRdb's copy holds only in-frame clones and misses some; the assay was immunoSEQ multiplex PCR. The sample yields over 200,000 clones, 75% to 90% seen once. This sequence was found in a woman in her twenties or thirties in good health and CMV-seropositive. Sequences were obtained from PBMCs. The chain carries TRBV5-1 and TRBJ2-2; 12 bases are shared with TRBD2. CDR3 nucleotide sequence: TGCGCCAGCACGGGACTAGCGGGCGCCGGGGAGCTGTTTTTT. This gives the protein CASTGLAGAGELFF.